The rows below give T cell receptor beta chains drawn from one sample of a study of blood T cells in healthy people across ages. TCRdb analysed the 5' RACE reads with MiXCR anew, one entry per CDR3 protein. The sample includes about 640,000 distinct CDR3 sequences, around three fifths of them seen just once. The sample was blood. These receptor sequences come from a man in his fifties or sixties in good health. The CDR3 runs from the conserved cysteine through the conserved F or W. A D gene is named only where the DNA matches it firmly. Clone size, where shown, is once, few, many, or a class for clones that have expanded.

J gene,clone size,D gene,V gene,CDR3 protein,CDR3 DNA
TRBJ2-1,few,TRBD2,TRBV19,CASSSGGGVDEQFF,TGTGCCAGTAGTTCGGGGGGGGGAGTAGATGAGCAGTTCTTC
TRBJ2-3,.,TRBD2,TRBV14,CASSQTSGGADTQYF,TGTGCCAGCAGCCAAACTAGCGGGGGGGCAGATACGCAGTATTTT
TRBJ2-5,.,.,TRBV3-1,CASSQGGISGTGETQYF,TGTGCCAGCAGCCAAGGCGGGATTAGCGGGACAGGGGAGACCCAGTACTTC
TRBJ2-3,few,.,TRBV20-1,CSARVASTDTQYF,TGCAGTGCTAGGGTTGCTAGCACAGATACGCAGTATTTT
TRBJ2-1,.,TRBD2,TRBV7-2,CASSASGGRDEQFF,TGTGCCAGCAGCGCTAGCGGGGGGAGGGATGAGCAGTTCTTC
TRBJ2-1,.,.,TRBV7-2,CASSGRRYNEQFF,TGTGCCAGCAGCGGGCGGAGGTACAATGAGCAGTTCTTC
TRBJ2-1,.,.,TRBV11-2,CASSYGGQRLQETQFF,TGTGCCAGCAGCTACGGGGGACAGCGCCTCCAAGAGACCCAGTTCTTC
TRBJ2-7,few,.,TRBV5-1,CASSLATNPSYEQYF,TGCGCCAGCAGCTTGGCTACGAACCCCTCCTACGAGCAGTACTTC
TRBJ2-1,few,.,TRBV7-8,CASSSLRGYNEQFF,TGTGCCAGCAGCTCCCTTAGGGGCTACAATGAGCAGTTCTTC
TRBJ2-4,.,.,TRBV6-4,CASINPSGAGAKNIQYF,TGTGCCAGCATCAACCCGTCCGGGGCGGGGGCCAAAAACATTCAGTACTTC
TRBJ2-3,.,TRBD2,TRBV4-1,CASSQETSGGIDTQYF,TGCGCCAGCAGCCAAGAGACTAGCGGGGGGATAGATACGCAGTATTTT
TRBJ1-2,few,.,TRBV9,CASSVQGYGGYTF,TGTGCCAGCAGCGTCCAGGGATATGGTGGCTACACCTTC
TRBJ2-5,.,TRBD1,TRBV2,CASGMGQGGLETQYF,TGTGCCAGCGGCATGGGACAGGGAGGGTTAGAGACCCAGTACTTC
TRBJ2-7,few,.,TRBV12-3/TRBV12-4,CASSLSIYEQYF,TGTGCCAGCAGTTTGTCGATCTACGAGCAGTACTTC
TRBJ2-1,.,.,TRBV29-1,CSVGRVGNEQFF,TGCAGCGTTGGGAGAGTTGGCAATGAGCAGTTCTTC
TRBJ2-7,.,TRBD1,TRBV14,CASSQEGGWRQGLAERQREQYF,TGTGCCAGCAGCCAAGAAGGGGGATGGAGACAGGGGTTGGCTGAACGCCAACGCGAGCAGTACTTC
TRBJ1-2,.,.,TRBV28,CASTRGDYGYTF,TGTGCCAGCACCAGGGGCGACTATGGCTACACCTTC
TRBJ2-6,.,.,TRBV5-1,CASSLSQWHSGANVLTF,TGCGCCAGCAGCTTGAGCCAGTGGCACTCTGGGGCCAACGTCCTGACTTTC
TRBJ1-2,.,.,TRBV20-1,CSARGGAGRTNTF,TGCAGTGCTAGGGGCGGGGCAGGGAGGACTAACACCTTC
TRBJ1-4,.,TRBD1,TRBV6-5,CASSYDPDRANEKLFF,TGTGCCAGCAGTTACGATCCAGACAGGGCTAATGAAAAACTGTTTTTT
TRBJ1-2,.,.,TRBV6-1,CASTPTGTNYGYTF,TGTGCCAGCACCCCTACGGGGACGAACTATGGCTACACCTTC
TRBJ1-1,.,TRBD1,TRBV5-5,CASTQGAEAFF,TGTGCCAGTACTCAGGGGGCTGAAGCTTTCTTT
TRBJ2-3,few,TRBD2,TRBV29-1,CSVAPSTSGGAGDTQYF,TGCAGCGTTGCCCCTTCGACTAGCGGGGGGGCGGGAGATACGCAGTATTTT
TRBJ2-5,.,.,TRBV11-2,CASSSPGTSQETQYF,TGTGCCAGCAGCTCCCCCGGGACAAGCCAAGAGACCCAGTACTTC
TRBJ2-1,.,.,TRBV5-5,CASSFGPSGNEQFF,TGTGCCAGCAGCTTCGGACCCTCAGGAAATGAGCAGTTCTTC
TRBJ2-5,.,.,TRBV5-1,CASSLAGSIEETQYF,TGCGCCAGCAGCTTGGCAGGTTCTATCGAGGAGACCCAGTACTTC
TRBJ2-5,few,TRBD1,TRBV29-1,CSVVLGQGGETQYF,TGCAGCGTTGTTCTGGGACAGGGGGGGGAGACCCAGTACTTC
TRBJ1-6,.,TRBD1,TRBV6-1,CASRQGVRSPLHF,TGTGCCAGTCGACAGGGGGTACGGTCACCCCTCCACTTT
TRBJ2-7,.,.,TRBV2,CASRPDSYEQYF,TGTGCCAGCAGGCCGGACAGCTACGAGCAGTACTTC
TRBJ1-1,few,TRBD1,TRBV5-1,CASSLARGWSDTEAFF,TGCGCCAGCAGCTTGGCCAGGGGGTGGTCGGACACTGAAGCTTTCTTT
TRBJ2-7,.,.,TRBV6-1,CASSVEQSYEQYF,TGTGCCAGCAGTGTGGAACAGTCCTACGAGCAGTACTTC